Listed below are T cell receptor beta chains from one sample, sequenced in a study of T-cell reconstitution after alpha-beta-depleted transplantation in children. MiXCR, run by TCRdb on the PCR reads, gives a single entry per CDR3 protein. The sample lists 150,000 to 200,000 distinct CDR3 sequences, approximately 6.8% occurring once. The source material was PBMCs from the stem cell graft donor, sampled from the stem cell graft. These TCRs come from a human donor who donated a stem cell graft to a child with Wiskott-Aldrich syndrome. Both conserved end residues are trimmed from each CDR3.

TRBV12-3/TRBV12-4 | ASRVGNSGNTIY
TRBV6-2/TRBV6-3 | ASSQGAEQF
TRBV25-1 | ASSPYSGTGKDNEQF
TRBV6-5 | ASSSGFTRF
TRBV21-1 | ASSKEDSHQLF
TRBV30 | AWSVRVVSTEAF
TRBV29-1 | SVDSGVVAGGRSYEQY
TRBV3-1 | ASSQQSGGARNEQF
TRBV18 | ASSPLRSEETQY
TRBV4-3 | ASSSDIMNTEAF
TRBV6-1 | ASTLRAGATDTQY
TRBV5-1 | ASSFKQGPTEAF
TRBV7-9 | ASSLLNSGNTEAF
TRBV4-2 | ASSQAGSKRTEAF
TRBV25-1 | ASSEYETESYNEQF
TRBV27 | ASSLEGGYNEQF
TRBV20-1 | SASPGTGGQETQY
TRBV27 | ASSLPTSGGRASYNEQF
TRBV7-8 | ASSLGARETQY
TRBV12-3/TRBV12-4 | ASSLYGAEAF
TRBV6-5 | ASSSVVWMETQY
TRBV7-2 | ASSQMGSPLH
TRBV7-9 | ASSDQGPLQQPQH
TRBV10-2 | ASRPRQGVPYEQY
TRBV29-1 | SVHAGGPGEQY
TRBV18 | ASSQGTSNQPQH
TRBV29-1 | SVESRESSYEQY
TRBV25-1 | ASSELTILGGNEQF
TRBV12-3/TRBV12-4 | ASSLSGSNQPQH
TRBV29-1 | SVEHLQETQY
TRBV9 | ASSVGSSAYSYEQY
TRBV20-1 | SARKTVTYEQY
TRBV5-1 | ASSFAGLDTEAF